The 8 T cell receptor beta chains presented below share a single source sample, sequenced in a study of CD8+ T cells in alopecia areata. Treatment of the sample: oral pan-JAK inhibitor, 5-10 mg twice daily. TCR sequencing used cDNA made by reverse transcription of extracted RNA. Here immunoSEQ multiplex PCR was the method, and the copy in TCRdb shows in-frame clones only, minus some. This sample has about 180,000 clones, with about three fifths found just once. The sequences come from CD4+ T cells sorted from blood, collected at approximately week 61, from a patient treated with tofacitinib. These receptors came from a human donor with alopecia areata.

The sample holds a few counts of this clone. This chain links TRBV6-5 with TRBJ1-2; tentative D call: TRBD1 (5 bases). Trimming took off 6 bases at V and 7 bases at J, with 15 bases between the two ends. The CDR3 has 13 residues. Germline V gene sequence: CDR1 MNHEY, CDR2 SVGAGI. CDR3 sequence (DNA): TGTGCCAGCAGGGACAAGAGGATGGGTGGCTACACCTTC. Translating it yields CASRDKRMGGYTF.

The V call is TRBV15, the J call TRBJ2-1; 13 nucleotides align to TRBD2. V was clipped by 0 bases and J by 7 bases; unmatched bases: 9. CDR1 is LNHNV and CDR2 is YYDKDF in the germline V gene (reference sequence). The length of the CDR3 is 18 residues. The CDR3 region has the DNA TGTGCCACCAGCAGAGAAAGGGGACTAGCGGGGAACTTGAATGAGCAGTTCTTC. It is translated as CATSRERGLAGNLNEQFF.

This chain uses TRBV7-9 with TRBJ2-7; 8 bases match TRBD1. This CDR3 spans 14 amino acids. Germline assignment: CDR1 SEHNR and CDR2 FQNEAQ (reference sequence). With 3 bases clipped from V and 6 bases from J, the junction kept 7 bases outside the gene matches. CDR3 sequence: CASSFGQGSFEQYF. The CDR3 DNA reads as TGTGCCAGCAGCTTTGGACAGGGTTCGTTCGAGCAGTACTTC.

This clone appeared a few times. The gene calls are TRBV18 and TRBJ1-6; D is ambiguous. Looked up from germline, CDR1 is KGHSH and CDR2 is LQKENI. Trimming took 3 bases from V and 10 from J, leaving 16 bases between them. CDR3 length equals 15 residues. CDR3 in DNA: TGTGCCAGCTCACCCCCCAGGTGGTCTAGCTCACCCCTCCACTTT. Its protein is CASSPPRWSSSPLHF.

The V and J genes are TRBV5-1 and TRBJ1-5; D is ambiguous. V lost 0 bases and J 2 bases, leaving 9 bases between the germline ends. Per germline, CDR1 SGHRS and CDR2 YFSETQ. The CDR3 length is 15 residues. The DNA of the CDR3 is TGCGCCAGCAGCTTGGATGGGTTAGGCAATCAGCCCCAGCATTTT. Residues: CASSLDGLGNQPQHF.

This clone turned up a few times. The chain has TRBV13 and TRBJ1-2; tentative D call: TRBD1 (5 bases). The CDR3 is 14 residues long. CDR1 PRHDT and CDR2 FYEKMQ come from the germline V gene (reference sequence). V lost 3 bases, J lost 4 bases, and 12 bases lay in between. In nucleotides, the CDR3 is TGTGCCAGCAGCTTGCCTACGGGGACCTATGGCTACACCTTC. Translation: CASSLPTGTYGYTF. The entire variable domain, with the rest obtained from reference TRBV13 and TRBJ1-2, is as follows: AAGVIQSPRHLIKEKRETATLKCYPIPRHDTVYWYQQGPGQDPQFLISFYEKMQSDKGSIPDRFSAQQFSDYHSELNMSSLELGDSALYFCASSLPTGTYGYTFGSGTRLTVV.

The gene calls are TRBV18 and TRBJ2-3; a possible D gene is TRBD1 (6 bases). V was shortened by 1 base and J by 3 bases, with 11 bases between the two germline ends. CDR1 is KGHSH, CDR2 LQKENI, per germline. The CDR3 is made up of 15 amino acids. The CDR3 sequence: CASSPRQEPTDTQYF. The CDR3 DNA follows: TGTGCCAGCTCACCACGACAGGAGCCTACAGATACGCAGTATTTT.

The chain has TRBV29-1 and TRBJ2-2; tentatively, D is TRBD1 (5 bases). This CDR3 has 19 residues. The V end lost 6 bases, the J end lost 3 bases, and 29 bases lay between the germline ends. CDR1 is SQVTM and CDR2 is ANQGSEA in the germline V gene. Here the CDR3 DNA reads TGCAGCGTCAAAAGAAGACAGTTGCTTGGTTATGGTGACACCGGGGAGCTGTTTTTT. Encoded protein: CSVKRRQLLGYGDTGELFF.